The clone carrying this T cell receptor (beta chain) was picked up many times. Using its own MiXCR run on the 5' RACE reads, TCRdb lists one record per CDR3 protein. The sample has around 68,000 distinct CDR3 sequences; 5% to 6.5% are singletons. The source of the sample is a study of early T cells in non-severe SARS-CoV-2 infection. V dropped 3 bases and J dropped 2; count of bases not matched to a gene: 4. Germline CDR1 and CDR2: SGHRS and YFSETQ. The CDR3 spans 15 residues. Sequences were derived from whole blood, sampled at baseline. V gene TRBV5-1 combines with J gene TRBJ2-1; 8 positions match TRBD1. This receptor was obtained from an adult who was a healthcare worker with PCR-confirmed SARS-CoV-2 infection or an uninfected control (not recorded which). The CDR3, as DNA: TGCGCCAGCAGCTCCGGGACAGGAGCCTACAATGAGCAGTTCTTC. It specifies CASSSGTGAYNEQFF.